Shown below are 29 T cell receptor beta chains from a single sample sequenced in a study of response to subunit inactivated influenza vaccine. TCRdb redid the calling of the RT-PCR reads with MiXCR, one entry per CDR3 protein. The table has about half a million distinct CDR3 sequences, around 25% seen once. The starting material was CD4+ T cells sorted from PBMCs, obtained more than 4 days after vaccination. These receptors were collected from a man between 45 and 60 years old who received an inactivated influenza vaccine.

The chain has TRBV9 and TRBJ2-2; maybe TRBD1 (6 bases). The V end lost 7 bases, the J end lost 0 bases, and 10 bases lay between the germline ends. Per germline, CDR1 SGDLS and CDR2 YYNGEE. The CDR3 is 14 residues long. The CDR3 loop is CASRDTSNTGELFF. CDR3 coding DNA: TGTGCCAGCCGGGACACTTCGAACACCGGGGAGCTGTTTTTT.

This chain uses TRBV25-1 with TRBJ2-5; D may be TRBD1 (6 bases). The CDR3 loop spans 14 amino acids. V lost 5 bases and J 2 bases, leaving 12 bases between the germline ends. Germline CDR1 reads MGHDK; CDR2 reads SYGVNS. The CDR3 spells CASSYRVGQETQYF. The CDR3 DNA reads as TGTGCCAGCAGTTACAGGGTAGGGCAAGAGACCCAGTACTTC.

This chain's CDR3 is CASSWSGTTDSPLHF. The CDR3 DNA is TGCGCCAGCAGCTGGTCCGGGACAACGGATTCACCCCTCCACTTT. The chain is built from TRBV5-1 and TRBJ1-6; D might be TRBD1 (6 bases). This CDR3 is built from 15 residues. Germline lookup yields CDR1 SGHRS and CDR2 YFSETQ. Trimming shortened V by 3 bases and J by 8 bases, and 15 bases separated the two germline ends. The variable domain in full, completed from reference TRBV5-1 and TRBJ1-6, reads KAGVTQTPRYLIKTRGQQVTLSCSPISGHRSVSWYQQTPGQGLQFLFEYFSETQRNKGNFPGRFSGRQFSNSRSEMNVSTLELGDSALYLCASSWSGTTDSPLHFGNGTRLTVT.

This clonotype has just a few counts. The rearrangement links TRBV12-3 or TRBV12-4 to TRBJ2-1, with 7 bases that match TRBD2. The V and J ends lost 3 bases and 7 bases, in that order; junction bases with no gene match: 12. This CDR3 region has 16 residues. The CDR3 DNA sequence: TGTGCCAGCAGTTTGGTTCGTGGGCCCGGGAGGAATGAGCAGTTCTTC. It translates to CASSLVRGPGRNEQFF.

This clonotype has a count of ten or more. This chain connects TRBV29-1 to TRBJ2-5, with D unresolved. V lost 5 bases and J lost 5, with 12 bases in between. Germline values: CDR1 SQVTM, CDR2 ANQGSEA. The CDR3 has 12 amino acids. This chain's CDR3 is CSVKARWETQYF. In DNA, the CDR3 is TGCAGCGTTAAGGCTCGTTGGGAGACCCAGTACTTC.

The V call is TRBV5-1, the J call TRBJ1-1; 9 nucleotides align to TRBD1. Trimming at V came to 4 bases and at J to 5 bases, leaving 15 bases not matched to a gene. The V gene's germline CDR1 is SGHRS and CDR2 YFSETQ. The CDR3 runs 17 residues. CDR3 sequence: CASSPLGQGNARTEAFF. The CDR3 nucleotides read TGCGCCAGCAGCCCTCTCGGACAGGGGAATGCGAGGACTGAAGCTTTCTTT.

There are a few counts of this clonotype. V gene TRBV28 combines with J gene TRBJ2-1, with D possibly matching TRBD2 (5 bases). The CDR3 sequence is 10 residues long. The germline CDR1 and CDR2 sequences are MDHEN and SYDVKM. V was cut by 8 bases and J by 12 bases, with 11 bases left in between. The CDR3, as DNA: TGTGCCAGCGGACTGCGAAGGCAGTTCTTC. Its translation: CASGLRRQFF.

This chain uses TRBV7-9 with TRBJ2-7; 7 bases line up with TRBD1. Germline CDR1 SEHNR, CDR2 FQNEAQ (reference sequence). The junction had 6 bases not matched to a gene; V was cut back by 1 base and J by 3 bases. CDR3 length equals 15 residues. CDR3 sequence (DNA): TGTGCCAGCAGCTTAGTCGGTGCAGGGGGCTACGAGCAGTACTTC. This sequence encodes CASSLVGAGGYEQYF.

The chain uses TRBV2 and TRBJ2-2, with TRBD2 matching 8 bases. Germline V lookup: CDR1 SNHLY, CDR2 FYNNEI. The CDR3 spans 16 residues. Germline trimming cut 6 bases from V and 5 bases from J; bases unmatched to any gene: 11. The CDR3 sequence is CASRRGSGSGTGELFF. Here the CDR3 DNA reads TGTGCCAGCAGACGGGGGAGCGGGAGTGGGACCGGGGAGCTGTTTTTT.

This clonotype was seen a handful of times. The CDR3 sequence: CASSSGQLSTDTQYF. DNA for the CDR3: TGTGCCAGCAGTTCGGGACAACTCAGCACAGATACGCAGTATTTT. The chain carries TRBV6-5 and TRBJ2-3; D perhaps matches TRBD1 (6 bases). Germline lookup yields CDR1 MNHEY and CDR2 SVGAGI. CDR3 size: 15 residues. The V end was cut by 4 bases, the J end by 0 bases, with 11 bases between.

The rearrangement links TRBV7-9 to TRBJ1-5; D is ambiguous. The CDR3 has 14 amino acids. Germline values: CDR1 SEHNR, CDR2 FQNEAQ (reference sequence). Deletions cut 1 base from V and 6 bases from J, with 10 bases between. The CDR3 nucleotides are TGTGCCAGCAGCTTAGGAGAGGCAGCTCAGCCCCAGCATTTT. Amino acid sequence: CASSLGEAAQPQHF.

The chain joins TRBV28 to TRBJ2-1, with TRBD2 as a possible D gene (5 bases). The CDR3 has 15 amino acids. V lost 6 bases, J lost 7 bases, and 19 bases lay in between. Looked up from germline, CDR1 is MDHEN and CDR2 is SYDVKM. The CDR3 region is CASRRTRAVGNEQFF. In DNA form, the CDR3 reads TGTGCCAGCAGGAGGACGCGGGCGGTGGGGAATGAGCAGTTCTTC.

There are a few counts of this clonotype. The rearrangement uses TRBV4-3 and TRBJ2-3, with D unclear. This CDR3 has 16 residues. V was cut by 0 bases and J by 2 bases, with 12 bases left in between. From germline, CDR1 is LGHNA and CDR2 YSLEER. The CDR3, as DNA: TGCGCCAGCAGCCAAGATTATGCCGGCCCCACAGATACGCAGTATTTT. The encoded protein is CASSQDYAGPTDTQYF.

The CDR3 bases are TGCAGCGTTACTGAAGGGGGAGCTAAGAGAACCCAGTACTTC. Residues: CSVTEGGAKRTQYF. This chain uses TRBV29-1 with TRBJ2-5; maybe TRBD1 (6 bases). The germline gives CDR1 SQVTM, CDR2 ANQGSEA. Trimming removed 5 bases from V and 8 bases from J, with 21 bases in between. The CDR3 is 14 residues long.

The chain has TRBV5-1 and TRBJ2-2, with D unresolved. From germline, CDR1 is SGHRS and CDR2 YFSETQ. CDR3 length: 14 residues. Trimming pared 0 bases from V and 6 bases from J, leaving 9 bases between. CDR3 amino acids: CASSLEGYPGELFF. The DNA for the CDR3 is TGCGCCAGCAGCTTGGAAGGGTACCCCGGGGAGCTGTTTTTT.

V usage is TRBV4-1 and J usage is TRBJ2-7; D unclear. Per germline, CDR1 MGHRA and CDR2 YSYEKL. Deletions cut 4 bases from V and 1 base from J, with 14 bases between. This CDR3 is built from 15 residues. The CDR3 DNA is TGCGCCAGCAGCCGGATTCTTCTGCAGTCCTACGAGCAGTACTTC. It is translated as CASSRILLQSYEQYF.

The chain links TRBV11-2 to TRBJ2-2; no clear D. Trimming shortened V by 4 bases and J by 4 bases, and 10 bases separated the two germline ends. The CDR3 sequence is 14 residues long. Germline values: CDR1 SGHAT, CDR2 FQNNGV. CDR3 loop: CASSWSPGTGELFF. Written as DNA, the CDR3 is TGTGCCAGCAGCTGGAGTCCCGGCACCGGGGAGCTGTTTTTT.

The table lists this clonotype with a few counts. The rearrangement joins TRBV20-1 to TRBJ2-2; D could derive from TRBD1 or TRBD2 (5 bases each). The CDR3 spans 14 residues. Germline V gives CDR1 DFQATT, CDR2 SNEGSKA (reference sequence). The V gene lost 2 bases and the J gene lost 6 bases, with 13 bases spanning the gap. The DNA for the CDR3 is TGCAGTGCTAGACCCGCGAGGGGCGCCGGGGAGCTGTTTTTT. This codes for CSARPARGAGELFF.

The DNA of the CDR3 is TGTGCCAGCAGCGCACATAGCAATCAGCCCCAGCATTTT. Its protein product is CASSAHSNQPQHF. V usage is TRBV9 and J usage is TRBJ1-5; D is unclear. V was cut by 3 bases and J by 0 bases, with 4 bases left in between. This CDR3 is 13 amino acids long. In germline, CDR1 is SGDLS, CDR2 YYNGEE.

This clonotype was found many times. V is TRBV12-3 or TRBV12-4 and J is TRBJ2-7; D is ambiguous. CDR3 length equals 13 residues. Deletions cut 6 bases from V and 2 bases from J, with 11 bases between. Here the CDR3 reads CASSPGWPYEQYF. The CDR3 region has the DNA TGTGCCAGCAGCCCCGGTTGGCCCTACGAGCAGTACTTC.

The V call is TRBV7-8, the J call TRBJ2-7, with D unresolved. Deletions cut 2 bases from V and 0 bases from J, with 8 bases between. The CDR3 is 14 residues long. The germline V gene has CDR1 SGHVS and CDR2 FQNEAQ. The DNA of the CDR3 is TGTGCCAGCAGCTTAATGGCAGCCTCCTACGAGCAGTACTTC. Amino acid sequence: CASSLMAASYEQYF.

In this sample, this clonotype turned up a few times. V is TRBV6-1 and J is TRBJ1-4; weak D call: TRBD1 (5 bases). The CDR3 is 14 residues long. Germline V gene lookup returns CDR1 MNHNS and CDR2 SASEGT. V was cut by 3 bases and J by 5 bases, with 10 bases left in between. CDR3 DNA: TGTGCCAGCAGTGAGGGGCCCAACAATGAAAAACTGTTTTTT. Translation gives CASSEGPNNEKLFF.

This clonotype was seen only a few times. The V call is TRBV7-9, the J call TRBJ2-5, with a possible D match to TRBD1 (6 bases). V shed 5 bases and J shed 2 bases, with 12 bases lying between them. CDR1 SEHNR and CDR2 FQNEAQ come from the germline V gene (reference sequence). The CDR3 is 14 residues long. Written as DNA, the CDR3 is TGTGCCAGCAGCATCGCAGGGGTTCAAGAGACCCAGTACTTC. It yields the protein CASSIAGVQETQYF.

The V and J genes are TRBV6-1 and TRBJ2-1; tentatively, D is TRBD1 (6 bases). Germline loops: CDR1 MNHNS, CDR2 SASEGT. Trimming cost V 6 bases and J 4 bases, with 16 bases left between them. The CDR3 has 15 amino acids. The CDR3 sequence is CASRQDSGQYNEQFF. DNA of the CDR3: TGTGCCAGCAGACAGGACAGTGGACAATACAATGAGCAGTTCTTC.

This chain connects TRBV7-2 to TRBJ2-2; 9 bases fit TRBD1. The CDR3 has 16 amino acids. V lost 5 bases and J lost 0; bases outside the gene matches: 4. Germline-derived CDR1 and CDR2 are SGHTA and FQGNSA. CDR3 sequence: CASSRRQGANTGELFF. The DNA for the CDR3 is TGTGCCAGCAGCAGAAGACAGGGGGCGAACACCGGGGAGCTGTTTTTT. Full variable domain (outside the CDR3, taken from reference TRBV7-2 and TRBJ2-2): GAGVSQSPSNKVTEKGKDVELRCDPISGHTALYWYRQSLGQGLEFLIYFQGNSAPDKSGLPSDRFSAERTGGSVSTLTIQRTQQEDSAVYLCASSRRQGANTGELFFGEGSRLTVL.

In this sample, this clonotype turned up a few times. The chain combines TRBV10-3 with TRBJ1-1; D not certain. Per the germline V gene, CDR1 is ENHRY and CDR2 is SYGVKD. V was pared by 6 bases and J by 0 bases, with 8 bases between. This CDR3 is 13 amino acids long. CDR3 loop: CAIRTDLNTEAFF. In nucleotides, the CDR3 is TGTGCCATCAGGACGGACCTGAACACTGAAGCTTTCTTT.

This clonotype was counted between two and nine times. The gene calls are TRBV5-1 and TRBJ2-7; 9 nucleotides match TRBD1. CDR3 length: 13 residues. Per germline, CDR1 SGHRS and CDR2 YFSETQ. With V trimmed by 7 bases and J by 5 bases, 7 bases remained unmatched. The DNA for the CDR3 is TGCGCCAGCCGTACCGGGACAGGGAACGAGCAGTACTTC. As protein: CASRTGTGNEQYF.

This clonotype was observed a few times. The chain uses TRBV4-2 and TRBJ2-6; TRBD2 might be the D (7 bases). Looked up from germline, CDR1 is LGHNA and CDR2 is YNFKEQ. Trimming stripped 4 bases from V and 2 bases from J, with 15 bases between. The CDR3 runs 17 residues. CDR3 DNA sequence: TGTGCCAGCAGCCGGGAAGGGGGGGCAGCTGGGGCCAACGTCCTGACTTTC. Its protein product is CASSREGGAAGANVLTF.

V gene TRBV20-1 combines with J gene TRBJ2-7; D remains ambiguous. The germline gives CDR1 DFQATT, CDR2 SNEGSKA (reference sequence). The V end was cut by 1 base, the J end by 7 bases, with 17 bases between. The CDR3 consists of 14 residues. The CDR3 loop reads CSARGARSSDEQYF. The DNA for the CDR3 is TGCAGTGCTAGAGGGGCCCGGAGCTCGGATGAGCAGTACTTC.